The 27 T cell receptor beta chains below were found in one sample sequenced in a study of T cell repertoires in cytomegalovirus infection. TCRdb reprocessed the reads with MiXCR, giving one entry per CDR3 protein. The repertoire includes some 600,000 distinct CDR3 sequences, about 24% of them detected once, and 6.5% to 10% sits in the top ten. The sample taken for sequencing was CD8+ T cells from PBMCs. These TCRs come from a human donor in good health (CMV status not recorded). Some clones in this sample may be carry-over from other donors' samples.

The chain carries TRBV7-9 and TRBJ2-7; D gene unclear. The CDR3 runs 12 residues. V was pared by 1 base and J by 5 bases, with 6 bases between. Germline V lookup: CDR1 SEHNR, CDR2 FQNEAQ (reference sequence). This CDR3 reads CASSLGEHEQYV. For the CDR3, the DNA is TGTGCCAGCAGCTTAGGGGAACACGAGCAGTACGTC.

This clonotype appeared a few times. The chain has TRBV2 and TRBJ2-3; TRBD1 or TRBD2 may be the D gene (6 bases each). Deletions cut 6 bases from V and 2 bases from J, with 18 bases between. The CDR3 is 16 amino acids. Germline CDR1 is SNHLY and CDR2 is FYNNEI. The DNA of the CDR3 is TGTGCCAGCAGCCCAATCTCCGGGGGCTTCACAGATACGCAGTATTTT. Protein product: CASSPISGGFTDTQYF.

With regard to this clonotype: A read error may produce the germline difference seen at one junction end. The rearrangement uses TRBV12-3 or TRBV12-4 and TRBJ2-2; D might be TRBD1 (6 bases). This CDR3 comprises 15 residues. As DNA, the CDR3 is TGTGCCAACAGTTTTGGGACACCGAACACCGGGGAGCTGTTTTTT. Its translation: CANSFGTPNTGELFF.

This clonotype showed up many times. J is TRBJ1-6 and V is TRBV20-1; D gene ambiguous. This CDR3 region has 10 residues. Germline lookup yields CDR1 DFQATT and CDR2 SNEGSKA (reference sequence). Trimming took off 3 bases at V and 13 bases at J, with 7 bases between the two ends. CDR3 amino acids: CSASAPPLHF. The CDR3 nucleotides are TGCAGTGCTAGTGCGCCCCCCCTCCACTTT.

This clonotype occurred a few times. This chain uses TRBV6-5 with TRBJ2-4; 7 bases line up with TRBD1. Per germline, CDR1 MNHEY and CDR2 SVGAGI. J gave up 6 bases and V 5 bases, and 10 bases lay outside the gene matches. CDR3 size: 15 residues. The CDR3 here is CASSLYRDSLNIQYF. CDR3 nucleotides: TGTGCCAGCAGTCTCTACCGGGACAGCCTAAACATTCAGTACTTC.

This clonotype was observed a handful of times. The chain carries TRBV2 and TRBJ1-1; no clear D gene. This CDR3 comprises 12 residues. Germline V CDR1 and CDR2: SNHLY, FYNNEI. V shed 8 bases and J shed 2 bases, with 9 bases lying between them. The CDR3: CASLITNTEAFF. The CDR3 DNA is TGTGCCAGCCTAATTACTAACACTGAAGCTTTCTTT.

This clonotype was picked up many times. This chain links TRBV6-5 with TRBJ1-5; D remains unclear. In germline, CDR1 is MNHEY, CDR2 SVGAGI. The CDR3 loop spans 14 amino acids. Between the trimmed V and J ends, which lost 1 base and 0 bases, there was a span of 4 bases. CDR3 protein: CASSYYYSNQPQHF. The CDR3 coding sequence is TGTGCCAGCAGTTACTACTATAGCAATCAGCCCCAGCATTTT.

The rearrangement uses TRBV7-9 and TRBJ2-5; D may be TRBD1 or TRBD2 (6 bases each). V was shortened by 3 bases and J by 4 bases, with 15 bases between the two germline ends. Germline values: CDR1 SEHNR, CDR2 FQNEAQ (reference sequence). The CDR3 runs to 15 residues. CDR3 nucleotide sequence: TGTGCCAGCAGCTTCCCCGAGGGGGGACGAGAGACCCAGTACTTC. Translated: CASSFPEGGRETQYF.

This clonotype was seen ten or more times. The CDR3 spells CASSQGLQGAFF. DNA for the CDR3: TGTGCCAGCAGCCAAGGCCTCCAAGGAGCTTTCTTT. J is TRBJ1-1 and V is TRBV7-9; D uncertain. Germline CDR1 reads SEHNR; CDR2 reads FQNEAQ (reference sequence). V was cut by 5 bases and J by 10 bases, with 14 bases left in between. The CDR3 consists of 12 residues.

The chain links TRBV9 to TRBJ2-1; the D gene could be TRBD1 or TRBD2 (6 bases each). The germline V gene has CDR1 SGDLS and CDR2 YYNGEE. The ends were cut back, 0 bases at V and 8 bases at J, with 15 bases in the middle. This CDR3 is built from 15 residues. The CDR3 DNA is TGTGCCAGCAGCGTAGCGGGGGCGCCCCGCGATGAGCAGTTCTTC. Translation gives CASSVAGAPRDEQFF.

V usage is TRBV2 and J usage is TRBJ2-5; the D call may be TRBD1 or TRBD2 (7 bases each). The CDR3 runs 15 residues. The V gene lost 8 bases and the J gene lost 4 bases, with 20 bases spanning the gap. The V gene's germline CDR1 is SNHLY and CDR2 FYNNEI. Here the CDR3 DNA reads TGTGCCAGCGCGGGCCGACAGGGAGGGGGAGAGACCCAGTACTTC. Amino acids: CASAGRQGGGETQYF.

This clonotype appeared a few times. This chain links TRBV4-2 with TRBJ2-2, with D possibly being TRBD1 (6 bases). CDR3 length: 16 residues. Trimming left V 4 bases short and J 1 base short, with 13 bases between. CDR1 is LGHNA, CDR2 YNFKEQ, per germline. The CDR3 region has the DNA TGTGCCAGCAGCCCTCTCAGGGGCCAGAACACCGGGGAGCTGTTTTTT. Its protein product is CASSPLRGQNTGELFF.

Only a few counts were recorded for this clonotype. The CDR3 sequence: CASSFRTGVEKTQYF. CDR3 nucleotides: TGTGCCAGCAGCTTTAGGACAGGGGTTGAGAAGACCCAGTACTTC. The chain recombines TRBV5-4 with TRBJ2-5; 9 bases line up with TRBD1. With 2 bases clipped from V and 6 bases from J, the junction kept 8 bases outside the gene matches. The germline V gene encodes CDR1 SGHNT and CDR2 YYREEE (reference sequence). The CDR3 has 15 amino acids.

This clonotype was seen once. The CDR3, as DNA: TGTGCCAGTCATACTGATAGAGGGCAGCCCCAGCATTTT. This translates into CASHTDRGQPQHF. The J gene is TRBJ1-5, the V gene TRBV19, with D unresolved. V was shortened by 8 bases and J by 7 bases, with 15 bases between the two germline ends. The CDR3 has 13 amino acids. Germline CDR1 is LNHDA and CDR2 is SQIVND (reference sequence).

J is TRBJ2-3 and V is TRBV4-1; 13 bases match TRBD2. Germline CDR1 is MGHRA and CDR2 is YSYEKL. V dropped 1 base and J dropped 7; count of bases not matched to a gene: 2. CDR3 length: 15 residues. Written as DNA, the CDR3 is TGCGCCAGCAGCCAAGGGACTAGCGGGGGATATACGCAGTATTTT. It yields the protein CASSQGTSGGYTQYF.

This clonotype was counted only a few times. The gene calls are TRBV4-1 and TRBJ1-3; maybe TRBD1 (5 bases). The V and J ends lost 8 bases and 2 bases respectively, with 13 bases between them. The CDR3 is 14 amino acids. CDR1 MGHRA and CDR2 YSYEKL come from the germline V gene. This CDR3 is CASSGTTTGNTIYF. CDR3 DNA sequence: TGCGCCAGCTCCGGGACGACGACTGGAAACACCATATATTTT.

The chain recombines TRBV19 with TRBJ2-5; D call uncertain. Trimming took off 3 bases at V and 1 base at J, with 9 bases between the two ends. The CDR3 contains 14 residues. The germline V gene encodes CDR1 LNHDA and CDR2 SQIVND (reference sequence). The CDR3 DNA reads TGTGCCAGTAGTATGGAGAATAGCCAAGAGACCCAGTACTTC. Translating gives CASSMENSQETQYF.

The sample holds many counts of this clonotype. This chain connects TRBV7-8 to TRBJ2-2, with 7 bases matching TRBD1. With 4 bases clipped from V and 6 bases from J, the junction kept 8 bases outside the gene matches. Germline-derived CDR1 and CDR2 are SGHVS and FQNEAQ. The CDR3 sequence is 15 residues long. The CDR3 nucleotides are TGTGCCAGCAGCTCCCGACAGGGCCCACCCGGGGAGCTGTTTTTT. It yields the protein CASSSRQGPPGELFF.

This clonotype has at least ten counts. The chain joins TRBV7-2 to TRBJ2-3; the D gene could be TRBD1 or TRBD2 (5 bases each). The CDR3 extends over 14 amino acids. V gave up 1 base and J gave up 6 bases, with 11 bases separating them. Germline CDR1 SGHTA, CDR2 FQGNSA. The CDR3 loop is CASSLVPGPDTQYF. The CDR3 DNA sequence: TGTGCCAGCAGCTTAGTCCCGGGGCCGGATACGCAGTATTTT.

This clonotype was observed many times. The rearrangement joins TRBV28 to TRBJ2-2; D may correspond to TRBD1 or TRBD2 (5 bases each). The CDR3 loop spans 13 amino acids. CDR1 MDHEN and CDR2 SYDVKM come from the germline V gene. The V gene lost 10 bases and the J gene lost 5 bases, with 14 bases spanning the gap. CDR3 residues: CATEFEGTGELFF. The CDR3 DNA reads TGTGCCACTGAATTCGAGGGGACCGGGGAGCTGTTTTTT.

This clonotype has just one count. With a much larger clone just one base away, this may be a read error. This chain uses TRBV6-5 with TRBJ2-5, with 8 bases fitting TRBD2. The germline CDR1 and CDR2 sequences are MNHEY and SVGAGI. J lost 3 bases, V lost 6 bases, and 3 bases had no gene match. CDR3 length: 13 residues. CDR3 sequence (DNA): TGTGCCAGCAGGTGGCGGGGGGAAGAGACCCAGTACTTC. Its protein is CASRWRGEETQYF.

The chain recombines TRBV20-1 with TRBJ2-3, with 9 nucleotides matching TRBD2. Germline values: CDR1 DFQATT, CDR2 SNEGSKA (reference sequence). The CDR3 has 15 amino acids. V was clipped by 1 base and J by 5 bases; unmatched bases: 7. This CDR3 is CSARGKGLAVDTQYF. In DNA form, the CDR3 reads TGCAGTGCTAGAGGTAAGGGACTAGCAGTAGATACGCAGTATTTT.

This clonotype turned up a few times. A much larger clone sits a single nucleotide away, making a read error possible. V is TRBV12-5 and J is TRBJ1-2, with a tentative D call TRBD1 (5 bases). Trimming shortened V by 2 bases and J by 1 base, and 14 bases separated the two germline ends. This CDR3 has 16 residues. The germline V gene encodes CDR1 LGHNT and CDR2 FRNRAP. The CDR3 region has the DNA TGTGCTAGTGGTTTGTCCCACGCAGGGATTAACTATGGCTACACCTTC. This sequence encodes CASGLSHAGINYGYTF.

This clonotype was detected only a few times. The chain employs TRBV28 and TRBJ1-3, with TRBD1 identical over 9 bases. This CDR3 is 15 amino acids long. CDR1 is MDHEN and CDR2 is SYDVKM in the germline V gene. Trimming at V came to 5 bases and at J to 3 bases, leaving 5 bases not matched to a gene. CDR3 loop: CASSRDRVLGNTIYF. Written as DNA, the CDR3 is TGTGCCAGCAGTCGGGACAGGGTTCTTGGAAACACCATATATTTT.

This clonotype was seen a handful of times. The chain recombines TRBV28 with TRBJ1-2, with 9 bases identical to TRBD1. Unmatched junction bases numbered 12, after V lost 6 bases and J lost 4 bases. The CDR3 sequence is 16 residues long. CDR1 is MDHEN and CDR2 is SYDVKM in the germline V gene. CDR3 nucleotides: TGTGCCAGCAGCCAGGGGATTAACAGGGGGCTCTATGGCTACACCTTC. The encoded protein is CASSQGINRGLYGYTF.

Comment on this clonotype: Its ends do not fully match the called genes, so a read error is possible. The V gene is TRBV2, the J gene TRBJ2-3, with a weak D call TRBD2 (5 bases). Germline values: CDR1 SNHLY, CDR2 FYNNEI. The CDR3 contains 15 residues. The CDR3 is CAAPREGSSTDTQYF. CDR3 in DNA: TGTGCCGCACCCCGGGAAGGGTCGAGCACGGATACGCAGTATTTT.

V is TRBV12-3 or TRBV12-4 and J is TRBJ2-2, with TRBD2 identical over 8 bases. The CDR3 spans 16 residues. V shed 7 bases and J 4 bases; nucleotides not matched to a gene: 11. DNA for the CDR3: TGTGCCAGCACCACCGGACTAGCTGGTCCCACCGGGGAGCTGTTTTTT. Amino acids: CASTTGLAGPTGELFF.